The 5 T cell receptor beta chains in this list originate from one sample, sequenced in a study of technical replicates of blood from a handful of donors. TCRdb's table, derived via immunoSEQ multiplex PCR, lists solely in-frame clones and lacks some. The sample records around 90,000 clones, over 90% being singletons. Sequences were obtained from T cells isolated from PBMCs. The receptor set was obtained from a human donor in good health.

In this sample, this clone turned up once. The V call is TRBV6-5, the J call TRBJ2-7; 9 bases are shared with TRBD2. This CDR3 has 14 amino acids. The trim removed 4 bases at V and 6 bases at J, leaving 7 bases unmatched. Per germline, CDR1 MNHEY and CDR2 SVGAGI. CDR3 sequence (DNA): TGTGCCAGCAGTTCTAGCGGGATAGGGGGCGAGCAGTACTTC. Amino acid sequence: CASSSSGIGGEQYF.

The chain couples TRBV7-9 to TRBJ1-3, with D perhaps matching TRBD1 (6 bases). Trimming cost V 3 bases and J 4 bases, with 10 bases left between them. The germline V gene has CDR1 SEHNR and CDR2 FQNEAQ (reference sequence). CDR3 length equals 14 residues. The CDR3 coding sequence is TGTGCCAGCAGCTTTCGACAGGCGGGAAACACCATATATTTT. Amino acids: CASSFRQAGNTIYF.

This clone has a single count. This chain links TRBV13 with TRBJ2-7; maybe TRBD1 (7 bases). The germline V and J ends were trimmed by 7 bases and 7 bases, with 17 bases remaining between them. Germline CDR1 is PRHDT and CDR2 is FYEKMQ (reference sequence). This CDR3 is 13 amino acids long. The CDR3 nucleotides read TGTGCCAGCAACTCGTGGGACAGCGGGGAGCAGTACTTC. Encoded protein: CASNSWDSGEQYF.

This chain links TRBV9 with TRBJ2-1; 7 nucleotides line up with TRBD2. The CDR3 spans 14 residues. With V trimmed by 2 bases and J by 9 bases, 8 bases remained unmatched. Germline V lookup: CDR1 SGDLS, CDR2 YYNGEE. The CDR3 DNA reads TGTGCCAGCAGCGTGGTTGGGGGGGATGGTGAGCAGTTCTTC. As protein: CASSVVGGDGEQFF.

The J gene is TRBJ2-7, the V gene TRBV5-4, with TRBD2 as a possible D gene (5 bases). The CDR3 has 12 residues. Germline assignment: CDR1 SGHNT and CDR2 YYREEE (reference sequence). Trimming pared 4 bases from V and 4 bases from J, leaving 9 bases between. CDR3 DNA: TGTGCCAGCAGCCAGACGGGGTACGAGCAGTACTTC. Residues: CASSQTGYEQYF.